Below, 31 T cell receptor beta chains from the same sample are listed, as sequenced in a study of shared clonotypes between healthy human individuals. Profiled with immunoSEQ multiplex PCR; TCRdb holds only in-frame clones, not every one. The table has about 460,000 clones, over 60% seen once. The sequenced sample consisted of PBMCs. These TCRs come from a woman aged 35 to 49 in good health. Some clones in this sample may be carry-over from other donors' samples.

Many counts were recorded for this clone. The rearrangement links TRBV5-4 to TRBJ2-1; 12 bases are a match to TRBD2. CDR3 length: 15 residues. J gave up 3 bases and V 4 bases, and 2 bases lay outside the gene matches. Per the germline V gene, CDR1 is SGHNT and CDR2 is YYREEE (reference sequence). Here the CDR3 DNA reads TGTGCCAGCAGCGGGGGACTAGCGGGCTACAATGAGCAGTTCTTC. As protein: CASSGGLAGYNEQFF.

On this clone itself: This likely reflects a read error, since a far larger clone is one base away. The chain is built from TRBV5-1 and TRBJ2-5; D perhaps matches TRBD1 (6 bases). Germline lookup yields CDR1 SGHRS and CDR2 YFSETQ. V was trimmed by 7 bases and J by 5 bases, leaving 21 bases between them. The CDR3 loop spans 15 amino acids. CDR3 loop: CASGPRQAGVETQYF. The CDR3 DNA reads TGCGCCAGCGGCCCGAGACAGGCCGGAGTGGAGACCCAGTACTTC.

The J gene is TRBJ2-7, the V gene TRBV27; no reliable D call. This CDR3 spans 13 amino acids. Germline V gives CDR1 MNHEY, CDR2 SMNVEV (reference sequence). V dropped 2 bases and J dropped 2 bases, with 7 bases sitting between them. The CDR3 DNA is TGTGCCAGCAGTTTACTCCAGACCTACGAGCAGTACTTC. It codes for CASSLLQTYEQYF.

The V call is TRBV27, the J call TRBJ2-7, with TRBD1 identical over 8 bases. With 5 bases clipped from V and 3 bases from J, the junction kept 12 bases outside the gene matches. Germline loops: CDR1 MNHEY, CDR2 SMNVEV (reference sequence). CDR3 length: 16 residues. The CDR3 spells CASSPSIRGRGYEQYF. Written as DNA, the CDR3 is TGTGCCAGCAGTCCGTCTATCAGGGGGCGAGGCTACGAGCAGTACTTC.

As regards this clone: Given a much more abundant clone one base away, this may be a read error. The sample carries other DNA sequences with the same CDR3. Here the CDR3 reads CARPTSGKTDTDTQYF. The CDR3 DNA reads as TGTGCCAGGCCGACTAGCGGGAAAACCGACACAGATACGCAGTATTTT. The chain links TRBV6-6 to TRBJ2-3; 11 nucleotides match TRBD2. The CDR3 sequence is 16 residues long. CDR1 is MNHNY, CDR2 SVGAGI, per germline (reference sequence). V shed 9 bases, J shed 2 bases, and the junction held 10 bases outside the gene matches.

This chain links TRBV19 with TRBJ2-2; TRBD2 matches 9 bases. Germline CDR1 is LNHDA and CDR2 is SQIVND (reference sequence). This CDR3 comprises 16 residues. Germline trimming cut 3 bases from V and 5 bases from J; bases unmatched to any gene: 7. CDR3 loop: CASSIPGLALTGELFF. The CDR3 DNA is TGTGCCAGTAGTATCCCGGGACTAGCATTAACCGGGGAGCTGTTTTTT.

This clone has only one observation. One end of the junction does not line up with germline, which may come from a read error. The rearrangement joins TRBV4-1 to TRBJ2-7; D remains ambiguous. The CDR3 runs 13 residues. Germline V gene sequence: CDR1 MGHRA, CDR2 YSYEKL. CDR3: CASSQVREYEHYF. In nucleotides, the CDR3 is TGCGCCAGCAGCCAAGTAAGGGAATACGAGCATTACTTC.

This clone was recorded only once. Compared with germline, one end of the junction differs, possibly owing to a read error. The chain is built from TRBV19 and TRBJ1-2; D gene ambiguous. There are 11 residues in the CDR3. Germline V CDR1 and CDR2: LNHDA, SQIVND (reference sequence). The CDR3 DNA reads as TGTGTCAGTAGTCGACTGTATGGCTACACCTTC. Encoded protein: CVSSRLYGYTF.

This clone turned up a few times. This rearrangement joins TRBV27 to TRBJ1-6; D is uncertain. Germline lookup yields CDR1 MNHEY and CDR2 SMNVEV (reference sequence). The CDR3 contains 14 residues. The V and J ends lost 4 bases and 2 bases respectively, with 6 bases between them. The CDR3 region is CASSSPAYNSPLHF. CDR3 DNA: TGTGCCAGCAGTTCTCCCGCCTATAATTCACCCCTCCACTTT.

The chain uses TRBV27 and TRBJ2-1, with 7 positions matching TRBD2. Per germline, CDR1 MNHEY and CDR2 SMNVEV (reference sequence). CDR3 length equals 15 residues. The V gene end was trimmed by 2 bases and the J gene end by 3 bases; junction bases not matched to a gene: 4. The CDR3 DNA is TGTGCCAGCAGTTTAACCCTAGCGGACTACAATGAGCAGTTCTTC. Its protein is CASSLTLADYNEQFF.

This rearrangement joins TRBV18 to TRBJ2-5; weak D call: TRBD1 (6 bases). This CDR3 comprises 14 residues. CDR1 is KGHSH and CDR2 is LQKENI in the germline V gene. V lost 5 bases, J lost 1 base, and 11 bases lay in between. The CDR3: CASSTTGIQETQYF. DNA of the CDR3: TGTGCCAGCTCAACTACAGGGATCCAAGAGACCCAGTACTTC.

The V call is TRBV5-1, the J call TRBJ2-5; TRBD1 agrees at 7 bases. The CDR3 runs 14 residues. In germline, CDR1 is SGHRS, CDR2 YFSETQ. J was trimmed by 2 bases and V by 7 bases; bases with no gene match: 8. CDR3 loop: CASLGGRNQETQYF. For the CDR3, the DNA is TGCGCCAGCCTAGGGGGCAGAAATCAAGAGACCCAGTACTTC.

The CDR3 reads CASSEYSAGAGGYTF. The CDR3 coding sequence is TGTGCCAGCAGTGAATATTCGGCAGGGGCCGGTGGCTACACCTTC. This chain connects TRBV2 to TRBJ1-2, with a weak D call TRBD1 (6 bases). Germline V gene sequence: CDR1 SNHLY, CDR2 FYNNEI. Trimming took 2 bases from V and 7 from J, leaving 17 bases between them. The CDR3 runs to 15 residues.

This clone appeared a few times. V and J are TRBV7-7 and TRBJ2-1; D may correspond to TRBD1 or TRBD2 (5 bases each). Per germline, CDR1 SSHAT and CDR2 FNYEAQ (reference sequence). V dropped 5 bases and J dropped 5 bases, with 16 bases sitting between them. This CDR3 region has 15 residues. CDR3: CASSPGPVGNNEQFF. The DNA of the CDR3 is TGTGCCAGCAGCCCGGGGCCCGTCGGTAACAATGAGCAGTTCTTC.

A single count supports this clone. The genes are TRBV4-1 and TRBJ2-2; D call uncertain. CDR1 is MGHRA, CDR2 YSYEKL, per germline. The V gene lost 5 bases and the J gene lost 4 bases, with 8 bases spanning the gap. CDR3 size: 13 residues. The DNA of the CDR3 is TGCGCCAGCAGCTCGTTTTTCACCGGGGAGCTGTTTTTT. Its protein product is CASSSFFTGELFF.

V is TRBV10-3 and J is TRBJ2-7; D might be TRBD1 (5 bases). V shed 2 bases and J shed 5 bases, with 7 bases lying between them. The CDR3 is made up of 12 amino acids. Germline V gene data show CDR1 as ENHRY and CDR2 as SYGVKD. The CDR3 here is CAISEAGNEQYF. DNA of the CDR3: TGTGCCATCAGTGAGGCAGGGAACGAGCAGTACTTC.

In this sample, this clone turned up once. A far larger clone is just one base off, so this is likely a read error. The J gene is TRBJ1-1, the V gene TRBV11-2; D not resolved. Trimming stripped 4 bases from V and 3 bases from J, with 18 bases between. The germline CDR1 and CDR2 sequences are SGHAT and FQNNGV. This CDR3 region has 16 residues. The CDR3 DNA reads as TGTGCCAGCAGCTCCCTTGAGTGGATTCGGGACACTGAAGCTTTCTTT. Translating it yields CASSSLEWIRDTEAFF.

About this clone: This sequence is one base from a far larger clone and is likely a read error. This same CDR3 is encoded by further DNA sequences in the sample. The J gene is TRBJ2-7, the V gene TRBV6-6; 8 bases align to TRBD2. This CDR3 contains 14 residues. J lost 4 bases, V lost 6 bases, and 8 bases had no gene match. Germline V gene sequence: CDR1 MNHNY, CDR2 SVGAGI (reference sequence). The CDR3 DNA follows: TGTGCCAGCAGCTACAGCGCTAGCGGGTACGAGCAGTACTTC. Translation gives CASSYSASGYEQYF.

J is TRBJ2-1 and V is TRBV7-8, with TRBD2 matching 10 bases. Trimming at V came to 5 bases and at J to 6 bases, leaving 10 bases not matched to a gene. This CDR3 has 16 amino acids. CDR1 is SGHVS and CDR2 is FQNEAQ in the germline V gene. This CDR3 is CASSRTASGSRNEQFF. CDR3 sequence (DNA): TGTGCCAGCAGCCGAACGGCTAGCGGGAGTCGCAATGAGCAGTTCTTC.

The chain links TRBV28 to TRBJ1-5; no firm D call. The CDR3 has 13 amino acids. The germline V gene has CDR1 MDHEN and CDR2 SYDVKM. V lost 2 bases, J lost 5 bases, and 7 bases lay in between. The CDR3 region is CASSLQIYQPQHF. In nucleotides, the CDR3 is TGTGCCAGCAGTTTACAGATTTATCAGCCCCAGCATTTT.

J is TRBJ1-5 and V is TRBV19, with D uncertain. CDR3 length equals 15 residues. V lost 5 bases to trimming and J lost 1 base, with 12 bases between them. CDR1 LNHDA and CDR2 SQIVND come from the germline V gene (reference sequence). CDR3 bases: TGTGCCAGTAGTTCGGCGGGCTTAAGCAATCAGCCCCAGCATTTT. This codes for CASSSAGLSNQPQHF.

As regards this clone: A far larger clone is a single base away, which makes a read error likely. The sample has other DNA sequences that encode this CDR3 too. J is TRBJ2-1 and V is TRBV5-6; D might be TRBD2 (5 bases). The CDR3 runs 11 residues. The germline V gene has CDR1 SGHDT and CDR2 YYEEEE. V gave up 0 bases and J gave up 14 bases, with 9 bases separating them. CDR3 amino acids: CASSLGPGKFF. The CDR3 DNA sequence: TGTGCCAGCAGCTTGGGCCCGGGGAAGTTCTTC.

This clone was seen a few times. The chain is built from TRBV28 and TRBJ1-2, with TRBD1 matching 10 bases. From germline, CDR1 is MDHEN and CDR2 SYDVKM. Germline trimming cut 6 bases from V and 8 bases from J; bases unmatched to any gene: 18. The CDR3 spans 17 residues. The CDR3 nucleotides read TGTGCCAGCAGAGAATCCGGGACAGGGGCCTCGAGACGCGGCTACACCTTC. Protein: CASRESGTGASRRGYTF.

The V call is TRBV5-4, the J call TRBJ2-7; tentatively, D is TRBD1 or TRBD2 (5 bases each). CDR3 length: 16 amino acids. The germline V and J ends were trimmed by 0 bases and 3 bases, with 16 bases remaining between them. Germline V lookup: CDR1 SGHNT, CDR2 YYREEE (reference sequence). CDR3 nucleotide sequence: TGTGCCAGCAGCTTGGCCGGTGGGGGAAACCTCTACGAGCAGTACTTC. Its translation: CASSLAGGGNLYEQYF.

Points on this clone: This same CDR3 is encoded by further DNA sequences in the sample. V usage is TRBV5-1 and J usage is TRBJ2-1; D remains unclear. This CDR3 contains 14 residues. Trimming took off 2 bases at V and 4 bases at J, with 10 bases between the two ends. Looked up from germline, CDR1 is SGHRS and CDR2 is YFSETQ. CDR3 nucleotides: TGCGCCAGCAGCTTAGCGTCCTCATACAATGAGCAGTTCTTC. Its translation: CASSLASSYNEQFF.

The J gene is TRBJ1-2, the V gene TRBV30, with TRBD1 matching over 7 bases. There are 12 residues in the CDR3. Trimming removed 7 bases from V and 8 bases from J; junction bases left unmatched: 10. The germline V gene has CDR1 GTSNPN and CDR2 SVGIG (reference sequence). CDR3: CASDREAKGYTF. The CDR3 DNA reads as TGTGCCTCAGACAGGGAGGCAAAGGGCTACACCTTC.

The DNA of the CDR3 is TGTGCCAGCAGTTCTCAGTGGGCAACTAATGAAAAACTGTTTTTT. The encoded protein is CASSSQWATNEKLFF. V is TRBV27 and J is TRBJ1-4; D call uncertain. Germline V gene lookup returns CDR1 MNHEY and CDR2 SMNVEV (reference sequence). V lost 4 bases to trimming and J lost 0 bases, with 9 bases between them. This CDR3 is built from 15 residues.

The genes are TRBV2 and TRBJ2-7; 7 nucleotides agree with TRBD2. Losses at the gene ends were 4 bases for V and 3 bases for J; bases not matched to a gene: 9. CDR3 length equals 15 residues. Germline CDR1 reads SNHLY; CDR2 reads FYNNEI. In DNA, the CDR3 is TGTGCCAGCAGTGCTGAGGGAGGGCCGAACTACGAGCAGTACTTC. The encoded protein is CASSAEGGPNYEQYF.

The chain joins TRBV5-6 to TRBJ1-2; the D gene is possibly TRBD1 (5 bases). Trimming took 4 bases from V and 0 from J, leaving 19 bases between them. CDR3 size: 17 residues. Germline V lookup: CDR1 SGHDT, CDR2 YYEEEE. CDR3 protein: CASSPRWGMGANYGYTF. CDR3 DNA sequence: TGTGCCAGCAGCCCCCGTTGGGGCATGGGGGCTAACTATGGCTACACCTTC.

The chain joins TRBV19 to TRBJ2-7; 7 bases line up with TRBD1. V lost 3 bases to trimming and J lost 2 bases; unmatched junction nucleotides: 10. The CDR3 has 16 residues. The germline gives CDR1 LNHDA, CDR2 SQIVND (reference sequence). The CDR3 coding sequence is TGTGCCAGTAGTATCCCCTACCGGGACAGACCCTACGAGCAGTACTTC. Translating gives CASSIPYRDRPYEQYF. Drawing the rest from reference TRBV19 and TRBJ2-7, the complete variable domain is DGGITQSPKYLFRKEGQNVTLSCEQNLNHDAMYWYRQDPGQGLRLIYYSQIVNDFQKGDIAEGYSVSREKKESFPLTVTSAQKNPTAFYLCASSIPYRDRPYEQYFGPGTRLTVT.

This clone was recorded once. The rearrangement links TRBV30 to TRBJ1-2; possible D gene TRBD1, 5 bases. The CDR3 is 14 amino acids. Looked up from germline, CDR1 is GTSNPN and CDR2 is SVGIG (reference sequence). The V end lost 0 bases, the J end lost 4 bases, and 12 bases lay between the germline ends. CDR3 nucleotide sequence: TGTGCCTGGAGTGTTGGAGGGGTTGTCTATGGCTACACCTTC. It is translated as CAWSVGGVVYGYTF.